This TCR beta chain comes out of a study of cytomegalovirus exposure and HLA in healthy donors. Study background: Within an early data release were tens of millions of unique TCRs drawn from HLA-typed donors.

The PCR employed 60 Vbeta primers together with 13 Jbeta primers. The data were produced by immunoSEQ multiplex PCR, yet TCRdb's version contains in-frame clones alone and is incomplete. The data contain tens of thousands of clones, around 86% of them singletons. In regard to this clone: Its antigen is as yet unknown.

General observations from the study: Researchers left out some V segments, among them TRBV6-2 and TRBV6-3, as indistinguishable.

The CDR3 spans 14 residues. V was pared by 0 bases and J by 1 base, with 7 bases between. Germline loops: CDR1 SGHNT, CDR2 YYREEE (reference sequence). Sample: PBMCs. The sequence came from a man under 40 in good health and CMV-seropositive. V and J are TRBV5-4 and TRBJ1-1; TRBD1 is a possible D gene (5 bases). In nucleotides, the CDR3 is TGTGCCAGCAGCTTGGGGACAACGAACACTGAAGCTTTCTTT. It yields the protein CASSLGTTNTEAFF.